One and the same sample provided the 9 T cell receptor beta chains below, sequenced in a study of cytomegalovirus exposure and HLA in healthy donors. The PCR contained 60 Vbeta and 13 Jbeta primers. Produced via immunoSEQ multiplex PCR; TCRdb's table is partial and in-frame only. Altogether about 130,000 clones are present, about 80% being singletons, with the ten largest covering approximately 9%. The specimen sequenced was PBMCs. The receptor source for this set is a man aged 25-45 years in good health and CMV-seropositive.

The J gene is TRBJ1-2, the V gene TRBV4-2; TRBD1 matches at 7 bases. This CDR3 comprises 14 residues. Germline V gives CDR1 LGHNA, CDR2 YNFKEQ. J lost 6 bases, V lost 5 bases, and 9 bases had no gene match. The chain's CDR3 is CASSARQGEDGYTF. In DNA form, the CDR3 reads TGTGCCAGCAGCGCCCGACAGGGAGAGGATGGCTACACCTTC.

The V call is TRBV6-5, the J call TRBJ2-6, with unresolved D. The CDR3 runs to 16 residues. Trimming removed 0 bases from V and 0 bases from J, with 6 bases in between. The germline gives CDR1 MNHEY, CDR2 SVGAGI. The CDR3 bases are TGTGCCAGCAGTTACTCCGGTATCTCTGGGGCCAACGTCCTGACTTTC. It specifies CASSYSGISGANVLTF.

V usage is TRBV6-5 and J usage is TRBJ2-1; D perhaps matches TRBD1 (6 bases). CDR3 length: 12 amino acids. Trimming cost V 4 bases and J 8 bases, with 9 bases left between them. Germline CDR1 MNHEY, CDR2 SVGAGI. The CDR3 sequence is CASSFRGHEQFF. The CDR3 DNA reads TGTGCCAGCAGTTTCAGGGGACATGAGCAGTTCTTC.

The gene calls are TRBV30 and TRBJ2-5, with 9 bases aligning to TRBD2. Trimming took 4 bases from V and 6 from J; bases not matched to a gene: 9. Per the germline V gene, CDR1 is GTSNPN and CDR2 is SVGIG (reference sequence). This CDR3 has 14 residues. The CDR3 here is CAWTRVAGVKTQYF. The CDR3 nucleotides read TGTGCCTGGACCCGGGTAGCGGGGGTAAAGACCCAGTACTTC.

There are a few counts of this clone. The CDR3 sequence is CASSLLAGGEQFF. CDR3 bases: TGTGCCAGCAGCTTATTGGCGGGGGGTGAGCAGTTCTTC. This chain links TRBV11-3 with TRBJ2-1; TRBD2 matches 8 bases. The ends lost 2 bases at V and 9 bases at J; junction bases unmatched: 3. This CDR3 contains 13 residues. Per germline, CDR1 SGHNT and CDR2 YENEEA.

This clone was seen only once. The chain combines TRBV6-1 with TRBJ2-3, with 11 bases aligning to TRBD1. The germline V gene has CDR1 MNHNS and CDR2 SASEGT. The CDR3 length is 18 residues. The J segment lost 4 bases and the V segment lost 2 bases, leaving 11 bases of the junction unmatched. CDR3 amino acids: CASSERRDRGLLADTQYF. The CDR3 nucleotides are TGTGCCAGCAGTGAACGTAGGGACAGGGGGTTGTTAGCAGATACGCAGTATTTT.

This chain connects TRBV10-1 to TRBJ2-1; 8 bases line up with TRBD1. V shed 3 bases, J shed 8 bases, and the junction held 9 bases outside the gene matches. The CDR3 loop spans 15 amino acids. Per the germline V gene, CDR1 is WNHNN and CDR2 is SYGVQD (reference sequence). The CDR3 region has the DNA TGCGCCAGCAGTGAAGATTTGGCAGGGGGCGATGAGCAGTTCTTC. Its protein is CASSEDLAGGDEQFF.

The chain employs TRBV21-1 and TRBJ1-1; the D call TRBD1 from the table was never checked on the DNA. TRBV21-1 counts as a pseudogene. The CDR3 has 13 amino acids. The CDR3 region has the DNA TGTGCCAGCATGGACAGGGAGAACACTGAAGCTTTCTTT. Translated, it gives CASMDRENTEAFF.

Only a few counts were recorded for this clone. The chain recombines TRBV6-4 with TRBJ1-2, with D perhaps matching TRBD1 (5 bases). This CDR3 is 12 amino acids long. Per germline, CDR1 MRHNA and CDR2 SNTAGT. V lost 4 bases and J lost 7, with 10 bases in between. The CDR3 region has the DNA TGTGCCAGCAGTGGGGGACTTGGTGGCTACACCTTC. This translates into CASSGGLGGYTF.